The text below deals with one TCR beta chain. The target antigen is unknown. This CDR3 region has 17 residues. V was trimmed by 0 bases and J by 5 bases, leaving 22 bases between them. CDR1 and CDR2 (germline): DFQATT, SNEGSKA (reference sequence). This specimen belongs to a study of vaccination and CD4 T cells after COVID-19. Study background: Nasal swab PCR identified SARS-CoV-2 in the convalescent patients, of whom about ten were mild and one severe. A CEFX pool, an HIV-1 Nef pool, or no peptide went to control cultures.

Cultured CD4+ T-cell DNA underwent Oncomine TCR Beta short-read sequencing. TCRdb fed the PCR reads into MiXCR, producing one record per CDR3 protein. Of several thousand distinct CDR3 sequences listed, less than 25% were seen once; the top ten hold roughly 9%. Treatment specified: approximately 10-day PBMC culture with coronavirus spike peptide pools or control peptides (ViraFEST assay). Using peptide pools, antigen-specific T cells were expanded in ViraFEST before TCRs were sequenced. The chain uses TRBV20-1 and TRBJ1-2; D may be TRBD1 (6 bases). The sample was CD4+ T cells from blood, cultured in vitro, taken after SARS-CoV-2 vaccination. The source is a human donor who had recovered from COVID-19. The CDR3 DNA sequence: TGCAGTGCTAGAGATCTAGGGGGGGGGGATTATAGGTATGGCTACACCTTC. It translates to CSARDLGGGDYRYGYTF.